The 27 T cell receptor beta chains given below trace back to one sample, sequenced in a study of control samples from healthy donors and cancer patients. Here immunoSEQ multiplex PCR was the method, and the copy in TCRdb shows in-frame clones only, minus some. The sample has over 150,000 clones, 94% seen once. The specimen sequenced was blood. These receptors were collected from a woman aged 18-29 years in good health.

The chain links TRBV11-2 to TRBJ2-7, with TRBD1 matching 10 bases. CDR3 length equals 16 residues. V was clipped by 1 base and J by 4 bases; unmatched bases: 7. The V gene's germline CDR1 is SGHAT and CDR2 FQNNGV. The CDR3 nucleotides read TGTGCCAGCAGCTTAGGTTTGGGACAGGGGACGTACGAGCAGTACTTC. Translating gives CASSLGLGQGTYEQYF.

The genes are TRBV28 and TRBJ1-4; D is perhaps TRBD1 (6 bases). The CDR3 is 12 residues long. Trimming shortened V by 5 bases and J by 8 bases, and 9 bases separated the two germline ends. Germline CDR1 MDHEN, CDR2 SYDVKM. In nucleotides, the CDR3 is TGTGCCAGCAGTCAGCAGGGGGAAAAACTGTTTTTT. Its translation is CASSQQGEKLFF.

The chain is built from TRBV6-5 and TRBJ1-5; D is perhaps TRBD1 (5 bases). Trimming removed 4 bases at V and 4 bases at J, with 14 bases between. There are 15 residues in the CDR3. CDR1 MNHEY and CDR2 SVGAGI come from the germline V gene. The CDR3 here is CASSSRLGRNQPQHF. The CDR3 DNA follows: TGTGCCAGCAGTTCCCGCCTGGGACGGAATCAGCCCCAGCATTTT.

V usage is TRBV6-5 and J usage is TRBJ1-1; no clear D. CDR3 length equals 13 residues. CDR1 MNHEY and CDR2 SVGAGI come from the germline V gene. V was shortened by 5 bases and J by 4 bases, with 11 bases between the two germline ends. CDR3 region: CASSRGGFTEAFF. The DNA for the CDR3 is TGTGCCAGCAGTCGGGGAGGGTTCACTGAAGCTTTCTTT.

The chain combines TRBV19 with TRBJ1-4; D perhaps matches TRBD1 (6 bases). Germline V gene sequence: CDR1 LNHDA, CDR2 SQIVND (reference sequence). Trimming took 5 bases from V and 6 from J, leaving 16 bases between them. The CDR3 totals 15 residues. CDR3 amino acids: CASSLRQEIYEKLFF. CDR3 nucleotides: TGTGCCAGTAGTCTACGACAGGAGATTTATGAAAAACTGTTTTTT.

This sequence joins TRBV5-1 and TRBJ2-1; D is possibly TRBD2 (5 bases). This CDR3 contains 14 residues. CDR1 is SGHRS, CDR2 YFSETQ, per germline. V dropped 2 bases and J dropped 1 base, with 7 bases sitting between them. The CDR3 region has the DNA TGCGCCAGCAGCTTTGGGGAGTCCTACAATGAGCAGTTCTTC. It yields the protein CASSFGESYNEQFF.

V usage is TRBV6-5 and J usage is TRBJ1-1, with D hard to call. Trimming removed 5 bases from V and 4 bases from J, with 11 bases in between. This CDR3 spans 13 amino acids. CDR1 and CDR2 from the germline V gene are MNHEY and SVGAGI. CDR3 sequence: CASSPRRPTEAFF. In DNA, the CDR3 is TGTGCCAGCAGTCCCCGGCGGCCCACTGAAGCTTTCTTT.

CDR3 DNA: TGCGCCAGCAGCTTGGAGGGACCACCGAACACTGAAGCTTTCTTT. Its protein is CASSLEGPPNTEAFF. The chain carries TRBV5-1 and TRBJ1-1, with a possible D match to TRBD1 (5 bases). Trimming took off 0 bases at V and 1 base at J, with 10 bases between the two ends. Germline V gene sequence: CDR1 SGHRS, CDR2 YFSETQ. The CDR3 is 15 residues long.

This chain connects TRBV6-5 to TRBJ1-6; 10 bases line up with TRBD1. This CDR3 has 15 amino acids. With V trimmed by 6 bases and J by 5 bases, 4 bases remained unmatched. In germline, CDR1 is MNHEY, CDR2 SVGAGI. In nucleotides, the CDR3 is TGTGCCAGCAGAGTCGGGACAGGGGATAATTCACCCCTCCACTTT. This sequence encodes CASRVGTGDNSPLHF.

This clone came up once. The rearrangement links TRBV5-6 to TRBJ1-1; D is unresolved. With 7 bases removed from V and 5 bases from J, the gap between germline ends came to 15 bases. Germline V gene data show CDR1 as SGHDT and CDR2 as YYEEEE. There are 13 residues in the CDR3. The CDR3 loop reads CASGEYGRTEAFF. The DNA of the CDR3 is TGTGCCAGCGGGGAGTACGGGAGGACTGAAGCTTTCTTT.

J is TRBJ2-5 and V is TRBV27; D is perhaps TRBD1 (6 bases). CDR3 length: 18 amino acids. Trimming pared 6 bases from V and 5 bases from J, leaving 28 bases between. The V gene's germline CDR1 is MNHEY and CDR2 SMNVEV (reference sequence). This CDR3 is CASRNRDVGITGTETQYF. CDR3 coding DNA: TGTGCCAGCAGGAACAGGGACGTTGGCATAACGGGGACGGAGACCCAGTACTTC.

CDR3 DNA: TGCGCCAGCAAAAAGGGACTCCACCTTATGATCGGGGAGCTGTTTTTT. Translating it yields CASKKGLHLMIGELFF. This chain uses TRBV4-1 with TRBJ2-2; D possibly corresponds to TRBD2 (6 bases). The V gene's germline CDR1 is MGHRA and CDR2 YSYEKL. Between the trimmed V and J ends, which lost 7 bases and 7 bases, there was a span of 22 bases. The CDR3 has 16 residues.

V usage is TRBV6-1 and J usage is TRBJ2-5; TRBD1 might be the D (6 bases). V was cut by 1 base and J by 2 bases, with 8 bases left in between. CDR1 and CDR2 from the germline V gene are MNHNS and SASEGT. This CDR3 region has 14 residues. In DNA, the CDR3 is TGTGCCAGCAGTGAAGGGACAGAACAAGAGACCCAGTACTTC. Protein: CASSEGTEQETQYF.

The chain employs TRBV18 and TRBJ1-3, with a weak D call TRBD1 (6 bases). CDR1 is KGHSH, CDR2 LQKENI, per germline. CDR3 size: 18 residues. V lost 1 base, J lost 1 base, and 17 bases lay in between. CDR3 bases: TGTGCCAGCTCACCACTTGGGGGGCGTAGGAGTTCTGGAAACACCATATATTTT. Protein: CASSPLGGRRSSGNTIYF.

V gene TRBV25-1 combines with J gene TRBJ2-7; TRBD1 agrees at 8 bases. Germline CDR1 is MGHDK and CDR2 is SYGVNS. J gave up 6 bases and V 3 bases, and 4 bases lay outside the gene matches. This CDR3 has 13 residues. CDR3 nucleotide sequence: TGTGCCAGCAGTGATCAGGGGGCCCGCGAGCAGTACTTC. This codes for CASSDQGAREQYF.

The gene calls are TRBV5-1 and TRBJ2-1; no firm D call. The CDR3 length is 14 residues. Germline lookup yields CDR1 SGHRS and CDR2 YFSETQ. V was pared by 4 bases and J by 7 bases, with 15 bases between. The CDR3 spells CASSASGVTNEQFF. CDR3 nucleotide sequence: TGCGCCAGCAGCGCTTCAGGAGTTACGAATGAGCAGTTCTTC.

The table lists this clone with a count of one. This chain joins TRBV7-2 and TRBJ1-1; the match to TRBD1 covers 7 bases. Germline CDR1 SGHTA, CDR2 FQGNSA. The CDR3 is 11 amino acids. CDR3 sequence: CLTGEHTEAFF. As DNA, the CDR3 is TGTCTAACAGGGGAGCACACTGAAGCTTTCTTT.

This chain connects TRBV7-9 to TRBJ1-2; TRBD1 matches at 8 bases. There are 14 residues in the CDR3. Germline-derived CDR1 and CDR2 are SEHNR and FQNEAQ (reference sequence). V lost 3 bases, J lost 1 base, and 1 base stayed unmatched. CDR3 DNA: TGTGCCAGCAGCTTGACAGGGGATAACTATGGCTACACCTTC. Amino acid sequence: CASSLTGDNYGYTF.

The chain uses TRBV7-8 and TRBJ1-5; no reliable D call. CDR1 SGHVS and CDR2 FQNEAQ come from the germline V gene. The CDR3 is made up of 14 amino acids. V lost 7 bases and J 4 bases, leaving 14 bases between the germline ends. CDR3 coding DNA: TGTGCCAGCAACCTTTGGGGAGGAAATCAGCCCCAGCATTTT. Its protein is CASNLWGGNQPQHF.

The rearrangement uses TRBV3-1 (or the pseudogene TRBV3-2) and TRBJ1-2, with 10 positions matching TRBD1. V gave up 0 bases and J gave up 4 bases; unmatched junction bases: 8. The CDR3 loop spans 17 amino acids. CDR1 and CDR2 from the germline V gene are LGHDT and YNNKEL (reference sequence). Written as DNA, the CDR3 is TGTGCCAGCAGCCAAGAAGCGGGGACAGGGGAGGCCTATGGCTACACCTTC. Its translation is CASSQEAGTGEAYGYTF.

This clone was observed once. This chain joins TRBV7-2 and TRBJ2-5, with D tentatively TRBD1 (6 bases). This CDR3 is 14 amino acids long. Trimming cost V 5 bases and J 0 bases, with 10 bases left between them. Germline loops: CDR1 SGHTA, CDR2 FQGNSA. The CDR3 DNA reads TGTGCCAGCAGCCCCCCAGGGGACCAAGAGACCCAGTACTTC. Its protein is CASSPPGDQETQYF.

The V and J genes are TRBV19 and TRBJ1-1; TRBD1 aligns across 8 bases. Trimming took 4 bases from V and 3 from J; bases not matched to a gene: 4. Looked up from germline, CDR1 is LNHDA and CDR2 is SQIVND (reference sequence). The CDR3 is made up of 14 amino acids. The CDR3, as DNA: TGTGCCAGTAGTAAGGGACAGGCATACACTGAAGCTTTCTTT. It specifies CASSKGQAYTEAFF.

CDR3 region: CASRRRDSNTEAFF. CDR3 nucleotides: TGTGCCAGCAGGCGCAGGGATTCCAACACTGAAGCTTTCTTT. The V call is TRBV25-1, the J call TRBJ1-1, with D possibly TRBD1 on 5 matching bases. Trimming cost V 6 bases and J 2 bases, with 13 bases left between them. The CDR3 spans 14 residues. Per the germline V gene, CDR1 is MGHDK and CDR2 is SYGVNS.

This clone was seen a single time. The V and J genes are TRBV4-3 and TRBJ2-5; D possibly corresponds to TRBD2 (6 bases). The CDR3 length is 16 residues. Germline CDR1 LGHNA, CDR2 YSLEER. V lost 0 bases and J 4 bases, leaving 15 bases between the germline ends. The CDR3 nucleotides are TGCGCCAGCAGCCAAGATTCGGAACCGGGAGTAGAGACCCAGTACTTC. The encoded protein is CASSQDSEPGVETQYF.

V usage is TRBV10-3 and J usage is TRBJ1-3; D gene ambiguous. CDR1 and CDR2 (germline): ENHRY, SYGVKD. CDR3 size: 13 residues. V was cut by 4 bases and J by 3 bases, with 7 bases left in between. The CDR3: CAISASLGNTIYF. The CDR3 nucleotides are TGTGCCATCAGTGCGAGCCTTGGAAACACCATATATTTT.

The gene calls are TRBV6-2 or TRBV6-3 and TRBJ2-1; TRBD2 is a possible D gene (6 bases). V was trimmed by 6 bases and J by 0 bases, leaving 24 bases between them. Germline assignment: CDR1 MNHEY and CDR2 SVGEGT. This CDR3 spans 19 amino acids. The CDR3: CASSPGTYPIRHSYNEQFF. CDR3 sequence (DNA): TGTGCCAGCAGCCCCGGGACTTACCCAATCCGTCACTCCTACAATGAGCAGTTCTTC.

The chain carries TRBV6-5 and TRBJ2-3; D might be TRBD1 (5 bases). V lost 8 bases and J 4 bases, leaving 16 bases between the germline ends. The length of the CDR3 is 14 residues. Germline V gene lookup returns CDR1 MNHEY and CDR2 SVGAGI. CDR3: CASFRGDEADTQYF. CDR3 nucleotides: TGTGCCAGCTTTAGGGGCGACGAAGCAGATACGCAGTATTTT.